The T cell receptor (beta chain) under discussion was sequenced for a study of T cell responses to AZD1222 COVID-19 vaccine. The table came from immunoSEQ multiplex PCR; TCRdb's copy has only in-frame clones and leaves some out. The table lists more than 150,000 clones, around 90% of them singletons. Germline-derived CDR1 and CDR2 are LNHDA and SQIVND (reference sequence). Trimming removed 7 bases from V and 10 bases from J, with 28 bases in between. There are 16 residues in the CDR3. The chain recombines TRBV19 with TRBJ1-1; maybe TRBD1 (6 bases). The clonotype comes from an adult who received the AZD1222 COVID-19 vaccine. The specimen was peripheral blood, collected 28 days after the second AZD1222 dose. The CDR3 DNA sequence: TGTGCCAGTACCGATAACGCACCACAGGGTCAGAAGGGAGCTTTCTTT. This encodes CASTDNAPQGQKGAFF. Looking up the rest from reference TRBV19 and TRBJ1-1 gives the full variable domain: DGGITQSPKYLFRKEGQNVTLSCEQNLNHDAMYWYRQDPGQGLRLIYYSQIVNDFQKGDIAEGYSVSREKKESFPLTVTSAQKNPTAFYLCASTDNAPQGQKGAFFGQGTRLTVV.